These 18 T cell receptor beta chains were all obtained from the same sample, sequenced in a study of T cell repertoires in cytomegalovirus infection. Each CDR3 protein is one row after TCRdb ran MiXCR on the reads. The sample contains approximately 500,000 distinct CDR3 sequences, approximately 15% of which appear only once. The sequenced sample consisted of CD8+ T cells from PBMCs. The source of these receptors is a human donor in good health (CMV status not recorded). Some clones in this sample may be carry-over from other donors' samples.

This clonotype was seen ten or more times. The V gene is TRBV7-9, the J gene TRBJ1-4, with D uncertain. Trimming cost V 8 bases and J 6 bases, with 4 bases left between them. CDR1 is SEHNR and CDR2 is FQNEAQ in the germline V gene (reference sequence). The CDR3 is 10 residues long. As DNA, the CDR3 is TGTGCCAGCGCCGATGAAAAACTGTTTTTT. This translates into CASADEKLFF.

This clonotype was observed a few times. The V call is TRBV7-9, the J call TRBJ2-7; a possible D gene is TRBD2 (6 bases). V gave up 5 bases and J gave up 6 bases, with 11 bases separating them. The CDR3 spans 12 residues. CDR1 and CDR2 (germline): SEHNR, FQNEAQ (reference sequence). The CDR3 nucleotides read TGTGCCAGCAGCGGAGGGGAACTCGAGCAGTACTTC. Its translation is CASSGGELEQYF.

Only a few counts were recorded for this clonotype. The chain recombines TRBV7-8 with TRBJ2-7; D ambiguous. Trimming stripped 3 bases from V and 4 bases from J, with 19 bases between. The CDR3 has 16 residues. Germline CDR1 and CDR2: SGHVS and FQNEAQ. CDR3 sequence: CASSFSGVDITYEQYF. For the CDR3, the DNA is TGTGCCAGCAGCTTTTCGGGCGTAGACATTACATACGAGCAGTACTTC.

The chain has TRBV19 and TRBJ2-6; D remains unclear. The CDR3 totals 13 residues. Germline V CDR1 and CDR2: LNHDA, SQIVND (reference sequence). V was clipped by 6 bases and J by 0 bases, with 3 bases between them. CDR3 bases: TGTGCCAGTAGATACTCTGGGGCCAACGTCCTGACTTTC. This translates into CASRYSGANVLTF.

This clonotype was counted a few times. This sequence joins TRBV5-6 and TRBJ2-5; D possibly corresponds to TRBD2 (7 bases). V gave up 0 bases and J gave up 2 bases, with 23 bases separating them. The V gene's germline CDR1 is SGHDT and CDR2 YYEEEE. The CDR3 sequence is 19 residues long. In nucleotides, the CDR3 is TGTGCCAGCAGCTTGGAGGGGGTCCCTAGCGGACCCATACAAGAGACCCAGTACTTC. Its translation is CASSLEGVPSGPIQETQYF.

This clonotype was observed at least ten times. The chain has TRBV7-9 and TRBJ2-3, with 7 bases identical to TRBD1. V gave up 0 bases and J gave up 4 bases; unmatched junction bases: 7. This CDR3 comprises 16 residues. The germline gives CDR1 SEHNR, CDR2 FQNEAQ (reference sequence). The CDR3 region is CASSLALGGHADTQYF. CDR3 nucleotides: TGTGCCAGCAGCTTAGCGCTAGGGGGCCACGCAGATACGCAGTATTTT.

This chain joins TRBV29-1 and TRBJ2-1, with TRBD2 matching 8 bases. Germline loops: CDR1 SQVTM, CDR2 ANQGSEA. Trimming took 7 bases from V and 10 from J; bases not matched to a gene: 9. This CDR3 is built from 12 residues. The CDR3 DNA follows: TGCAGCGCAGGAAGAGCGGGAGCAGAGCAGTTCTTC. Protein: CSAGRAGAEQFF.

This clonotype was counted a few times. The CDR3 sequence is CASLDPTEAFF. CDR3 nucleotide sequence: TGTGCCAGCCTGGACCCCACTGAAGCTTTCTTT. V usage is TRBV2 and J usage is TRBJ1-1; D unclear. Germline V gene sequence: CDR1 SNHLY, CDR2 FYNNEI. The CDR3 contains 11 residues. Trimming took 8 bases from V and 4 from J, leaving 8 bases between them.

This clonotype appeared a single time. It may be a read error: a sequence one base away is much more abundant. This sequence joins TRBV27 and TRBJ1-2, with D unclear. The CDR3 totals 14 residues. V gave up 5 bases and J gave up 0 bases, with 10 bases separating them. CDR1 MNHEY and CDR2 SMNVEV come from the germline V gene (reference sequence). The DNA of the CDR3 is TGTGCCAGCAGTCCTTGGGGATCTAACTATGGCTACACCTTC. It specifies CASSPWGSNYGYTF.

This clonotype occurred a few times. V and J are TRBV19 and TRBJ2-2; 8 positions agree with TRBD1. This CDR3 region has 16 residues. The V and J ends lost 7 bases and 4 bases, in that order; junction bases with no gene match: 11. Germline loops: CDR1 LNHDA, CDR2 SQIVND (reference sequence). This CDR3 is CASTSGGTGLTGELFF. CDR3 bases: TGTGCCAGTACCTCGGGCGGGACAGGACTCACCGGGGAGCTGTTTTTT.

This clonotype was observed many times. DNA of the CDR3: TGTGCCAGCAGTGACCCTAGCGGGGGGGCAATTAACAATGAGCAGTTCTTC. Its translation is CASSDPSGGAINNEQFF. The rearrangement joins TRBV2 to TRBJ2-1, with TRBD2 identical over 12 bases. The germline CDR1 and CDR2 sequences are SNHLY and FYNNEI. Losses at the gene ends were 3 bases for V and 5 bases for J; bases not matched to a gene: 8. The CDR3 is 17 residues long.

This clonotype was detected many times. This chain uses TRBV7-2 with TRBJ1-2; D unclear. Germline V gives CDR1 SGHTA, CDR2 FQGNSA. This CDR3 is built from 16 residues. Deletions cut 4 bases from V and 2 bases from J, with 17 bases between. The CDR3 DNA follows: TGTGCCAGCAGCTCCCATAAGAGAGTCCCCAACTATGGCTACACCTTC. This translates into CASSSHKRVPNYGYTF.

In this sample, this clonotype turned up many times. This chain connects TRBV5-8 to TRBJ2-1; D is possibly TRBD1 (6 bases). Trimming took off 3 bases at V and 2 bases at J, with 9 bases between the two ends. The CDR3 extends over 14 amino acids. Germline V gene sequence: CDR1 SGHTS, CDR2 YDEGEE. CDR3 in DNA: TGTGCCAGCAGCTGGGACAAACCCTACAATGAGCAGTTCTTC. Translation gives CASSWDKPYNEQFF.

This chain joins TRBV2 and TRBJ2-7; D is possibly TRBD1 (6 bases). The germline V and J ends were trimmed by 2 bases and 6 bases, with 14 bases remaining between them. Germline CDR1 SNHLY, CDR2 FYNNEI. The CDR3 is 14 residues long. In nucleotides, the CDR3 is TGTGCCAGCAGTGAAAGGGACACTAGGCCCGAGCAGTACTTC. It specifies CASSERDTRPEQYF. Based on the CDR3 plus reference TRBV2 and TRBJ2-7, the full variable domain is EPEVTQTPSHQVTQMGQEVILRCVPISNHLYFYWYRQILGQKVEFLVSFYNNEISEKSEIFDDQFSVERPDGSNFTLKIRSTKLEDSAMYFCASSERDTRPEQYFGPGTRLTVT.

This clonotype turned up a few times. The gene calls are TRBV2 and TRBJ1-6; a weak D match, TRBD1 (6 bases). CDR3 length equals 17 residues. Trimming left V 3 bases short and J 1 base short, with 13 bases between. CDR1 SNHLY and CDR2 FYNNEI come from the germline V gene. The CDR3 spells CASSDRGVASYNSPLHF. In nucleotides, the CDR3 is TGTGCCAGCAGTGACAGGGGAGTAGCGTCCTATAATTCACCCCTCCACTTT.

The chain joins TRBV11-2 to TRBJ2-6; D is ambiguous. Germline V gene sequence: CDR1 SGHAT, CDR2 FQNNGV. Trimming shortened V by 0 bases and J by 2 bases, and 5 bases separated the two germline ends. The CDR3 totals 15 residues. This chain's CDR3 is CASSLDPAGANVLTF. In DNA form, the CDR3 reads TGTGCCAGCAGCTTAGATCCCGCTGGGGCCAACGTCCTGACTTTC. The full variable domain, in which reference TRBV11-2 and TRBJ2-6 provide the parts outside the CDR3, is EAGVAQSPRYKIIEKRQSVAFWCNPISGHATLYWYQQILGQGPKLLIQFQNNGVVDDSQLPKDRFSAERLKGVDSTLKIQPAKLEDSAVYLCASSLDPAGANVLTFGAGSRLTVL.

This clonotype was detected only a few times. V and J are TRBV27 and TRBJ1-6; 8 bases map to TRBD1. This CDR3 has 14 residues. CDR1 and CDR2 from the germline V gene are MNHEY and SMNVEV (reference sequence). Losses at the gene ends were 10 bases for V and 7 bases for J; bases not matched to a gene: 9. The DNA for the CDR3 is TGTGCCACCAACCAGGGGGCGGTGAATTCACCCCTCCACTTT. Protein: CATNQGAVNSPLHF.

This chain joins TRBV2 and TRBJ2-1; TRBD1 is a possible D gene (5 bases). Trimming took 7 bases from V and 0 from J, leaving 10 bases between them. The CDR3 runs 14 residues. Looked up from germline, CDR1 is SNHLY and CDR2 is FYNNEI. In DNA form, the CDR3 reads TGTGCCAGCAAGACAGTAAGCTCCTACAATGAGCAGTTCTTC. Protein sequence: CASKTVSSYNEQFF.